This T cell receptor beta chain came from a study of blood T cell repertoires in COVID-19. Background on the study: Sources were T cells, B-cell-depleted T cells, or PBMCs; the material itself was cDNA or gDNA.

The sample holds a few counts of this clone. As originally analysed: How many nucleated cells were present was estimated from reference gene primer amplification. The table came from immunoSEQ multiplex PCR; TCRdb's copy has only in-frame clones and leaves some out. V and J calls and clone size are those listed in that table; D and trimming were worked out from the DNA. The data contain a few hundred thousand clones, 88% of them singletons. V lost 3 bases and J lost 0, with 8 bases in between. The germline V gene encodes CDR1 DFQATT and CDR2 SNEGSKA (reference sequence). CDR3 size: 13 residues. This receptor was taken from an older woman who had recovered from COVID-19. Sequencing was done on a sample of PBMCs or T cells enriched from blood (not recorded which). The rearrangement uses TRBV20-1 and TRBJ1-2; D call uncertain. The CDR3: CSASGSTNYGYTF. CDR3 coding DNA: TGCAGTGCTAGTGGTTCCACTAACTATGGCTACACCTTC.